This entry lists 5 T cell receptor beta chains sequenced from one sample in a study of cytomegalovirus exposure and HLA in healthy donors. The PCR was carried out with 60 Vbeta primers and 13 Jbeta primers. This table comes from immunoSEQ multiplex PCR, and its TCRdb copy is limited to in-frame clones, with some not included. The repertoire holds around 150,000 clones, with about 61% as singletons. Sample: PBMCs. These receptors were taken from a male donor in good health and CMV-seronegative.

The gene calls are TRBV4-1 and TRBJ1-6; the match to TRBD1 covers 10 bases. Germline trimming cut 1 base from V and 1 base from J; bases unmatched to any gene: 7. Germline V gives CDR1 MGHRA, CDR2 YSYEKL. The length of the CDR3 is 19 residues. For the CDR3, the DNA is TGCGCCAGCAGCCAAGGACAGGGGGCACAGGGTTCCTATAATTCACCCCTCCACTTT. This translates into CASSQGQGAQGSYNSPLHF.

This clone was seen a few times. This chain links TRBV2 with TRBJ1-1, with unresolved D. The CDR3 runs to 12 residues. The ends were cut back, 3 bases at V and 4 bases at J, with 6 bases in the middle. Looked up from germline, CDR1 is SNHLY and CDR2 is FYNNEI. The CDR3 protein is CASSESGTEAFF. As DNA, the CDR3 is TGTGCCAGCAGTGAGTCAGGCACTGAAGCTTTCTTT.

The chain recombines TRBV6-5 with TRBJ2-3; D remains unclear. Trimming removed 7 bases at V and 2 bases at J, with 4 bases between. The length of the CDR3 is 11 residues. The germline V gene encodes CDR1 MNHEY and CDR2 SVGAGI. The CDR3 nucleotides read TGTGCCAGCACCCACACAGATACGCAGTATTTT. As protein: CASTHTDTQYF.

This clone was found a few times. The V call is TRBV15, the J call TRBJ2-1; tentatively, D is TRBD1 (5 bases). V lost 7 bases and J 0 bases, leaving 13 bases between the germline ends. The CDR3 consists of 15 residues. Germline CDR1 and CDR2: LNHNV and YYDKDF (reference sequence). CDR3 sequence: CATKLTEPSYNEQFF. CDR3 coding DNA: TGTGCCACCAAACTGACAGAACCCTCCTACAATGAGCAGTTCTTC.

This clone has only a few counts. The chain recombines TRBV2 with TRBJ1-6, with D uncertain. V dropped 3 bases and J dropped 7 bases, with 13 bases sitting between them. The CDR3 is 15 amino acids. Germline CDR1 and CDR2: SNHLY and FYNNEI. CDR3 sequence (DNA): TGTGCCAGCAGTGACCGCCCTAGAATCAATTCACCCCTCCACTTT. Its translation: CASSDRPRINSPLHF.